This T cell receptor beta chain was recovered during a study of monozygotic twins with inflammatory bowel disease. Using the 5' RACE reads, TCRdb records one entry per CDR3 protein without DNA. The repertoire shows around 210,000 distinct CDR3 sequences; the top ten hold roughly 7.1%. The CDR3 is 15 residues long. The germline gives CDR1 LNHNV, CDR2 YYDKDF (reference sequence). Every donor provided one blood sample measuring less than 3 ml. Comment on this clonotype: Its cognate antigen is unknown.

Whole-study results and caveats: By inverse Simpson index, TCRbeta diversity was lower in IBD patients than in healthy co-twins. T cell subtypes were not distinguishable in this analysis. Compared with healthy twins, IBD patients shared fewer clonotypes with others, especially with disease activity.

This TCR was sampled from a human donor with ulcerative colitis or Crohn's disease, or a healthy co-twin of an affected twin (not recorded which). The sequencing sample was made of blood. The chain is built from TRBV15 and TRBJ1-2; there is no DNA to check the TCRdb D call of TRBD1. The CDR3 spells CATSRDAGGFRGYTF.